This TCR beta chain was found in a study of shared clonotypes between healthy human individuals. Overall study results and limits: Generation probability values for non-shared clonotypes were lower than those for clonotypes shared by all four donors. Sampling included only blood; tissue repertoires likely differ.

Those who donated were healthy HIV-negative adults, with no recent acute infections or vaccinations reported. Sequencing was performed with immunoSEQ multiplex PCR; in TCRdb, only in-frame clones are kept and a portion is missing. The sample consists of under 550,000 clones, 90% to 96% of them appearing once. This CDR3 comprises 16 residues. Germline V gives CDR1 ENHRY, CDR2 SYGVKD. After removal of 4 bases from V and 5 bases from J, the junction contained 12 bases not matched to a gene. On this clone: Its antigen is still unknown.

The chain uses TRBV10-3 and TRBJ1-1; 8 bases match TRBD1. Material for sequencing was naive CD4+ T cells sorted from blood. The sample's subset: CD45RA+ positively selected. The clonotype originates from a woman between 25 and 40 years old in good health. The CDR3 protein is CAISADLRGLGTEAFF. CDR3 nucleotides: TGTGCCATCAGTGCTGATCTCAGGGGGCTTGGGACTGAAGCTTTCTTT.